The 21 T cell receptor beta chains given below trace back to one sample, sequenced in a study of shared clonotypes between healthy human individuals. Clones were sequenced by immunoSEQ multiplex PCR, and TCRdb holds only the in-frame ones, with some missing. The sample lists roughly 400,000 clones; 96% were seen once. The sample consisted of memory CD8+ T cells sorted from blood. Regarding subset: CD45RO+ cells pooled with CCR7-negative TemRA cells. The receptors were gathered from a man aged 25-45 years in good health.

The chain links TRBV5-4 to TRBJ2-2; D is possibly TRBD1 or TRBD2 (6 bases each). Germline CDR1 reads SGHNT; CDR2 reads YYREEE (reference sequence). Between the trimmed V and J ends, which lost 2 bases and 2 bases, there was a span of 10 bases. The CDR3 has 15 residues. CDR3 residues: CASSFGGTNTGELFF. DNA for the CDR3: TGTGCCAGCAGCTTCGGCGGGACAAACACCGGGGAGCTGTTTTTT.

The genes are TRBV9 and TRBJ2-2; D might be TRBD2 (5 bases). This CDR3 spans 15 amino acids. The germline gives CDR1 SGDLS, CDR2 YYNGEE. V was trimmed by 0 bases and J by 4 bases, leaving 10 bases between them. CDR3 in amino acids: CASSVALGLTGELFF. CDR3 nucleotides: TGTGCCAGCAGCGTAGCGTTAGGACTCACCGGGGAGCTGTTTTTT.

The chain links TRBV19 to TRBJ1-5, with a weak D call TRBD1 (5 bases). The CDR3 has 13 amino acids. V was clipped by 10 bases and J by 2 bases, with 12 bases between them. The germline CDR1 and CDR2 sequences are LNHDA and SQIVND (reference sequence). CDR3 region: CATDRGGNQPQHF. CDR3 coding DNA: TGTGCCACCGATAGGGGCGGCAATCAGCCCCAGCATTTT.

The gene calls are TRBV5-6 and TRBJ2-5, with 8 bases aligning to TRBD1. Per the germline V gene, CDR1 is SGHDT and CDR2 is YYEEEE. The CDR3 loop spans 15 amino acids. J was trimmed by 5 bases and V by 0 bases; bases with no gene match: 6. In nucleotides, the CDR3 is TGTGCCAGCAGCTTGGGGCCAGGGGGCACGGAGACCCAGTACTTC. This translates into CASSLGPGGTETQYF.

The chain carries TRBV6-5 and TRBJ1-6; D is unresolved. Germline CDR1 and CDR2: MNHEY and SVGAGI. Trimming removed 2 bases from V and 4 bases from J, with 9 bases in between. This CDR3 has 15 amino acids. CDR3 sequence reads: CASSYTHAYNSPLHF. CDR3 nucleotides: TGTGCCAGCAGTTACACCCATGCATATAATTCACCCCTCCACTTT.

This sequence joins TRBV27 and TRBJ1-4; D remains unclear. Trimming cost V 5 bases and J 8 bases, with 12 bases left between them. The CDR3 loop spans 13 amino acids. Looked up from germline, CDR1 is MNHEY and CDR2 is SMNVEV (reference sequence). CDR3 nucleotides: TGTGCCAGCAGTCTACGACGAGGGGAAAAACTGTTTTTT. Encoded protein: CASSLRRGEKLFF.

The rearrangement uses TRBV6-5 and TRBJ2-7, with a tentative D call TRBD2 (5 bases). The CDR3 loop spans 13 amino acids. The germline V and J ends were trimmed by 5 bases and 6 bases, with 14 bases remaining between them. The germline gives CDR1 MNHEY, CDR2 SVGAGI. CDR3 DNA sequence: TGTGCCAGCAGTCTGGAGGCGGAGACCGAGCAGTACTTC. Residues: CASSLEAETEQYF.

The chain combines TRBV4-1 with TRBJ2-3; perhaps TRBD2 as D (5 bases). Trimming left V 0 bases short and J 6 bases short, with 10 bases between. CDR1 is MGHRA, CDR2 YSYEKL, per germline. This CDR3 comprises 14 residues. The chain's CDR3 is CASSQERGGDTQYF. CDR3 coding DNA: TGCGCCAGCAGCCAAGAACGAGGCGGGGATACGCAGTATTTT.

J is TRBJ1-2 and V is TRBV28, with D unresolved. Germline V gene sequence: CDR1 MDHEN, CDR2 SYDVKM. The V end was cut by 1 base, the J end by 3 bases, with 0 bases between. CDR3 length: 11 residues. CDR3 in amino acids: CASSLYYGYTF. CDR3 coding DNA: TGTGCCAGCAGTTTATACTATGGCTACACCTTC.

CDR3 sequence: CASSLREVGEAFF. The CDR3 nucleotides read TGTGCCAGCAGTTTGCGGGAGGTGGGAGAAGCTTTCTTT. The chain joins TRBV27 to TRBJ1-1; D gene ambiguous. The CDR3 has 13 residues. V was pared by 3 bases and J by 8 bases, with 13 bases between. The V gene's germline CDR1 is MNHEY and CDR2 SMNVEV (reference sequence).

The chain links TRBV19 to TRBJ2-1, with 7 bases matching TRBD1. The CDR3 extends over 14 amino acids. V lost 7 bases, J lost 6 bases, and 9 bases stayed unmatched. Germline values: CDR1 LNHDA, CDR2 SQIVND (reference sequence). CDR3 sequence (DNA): TGTGCCAGTACCCTCTCCGGGACAGTCAATGAGCAGTTCTTC. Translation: CASTLSGTVNEQFF. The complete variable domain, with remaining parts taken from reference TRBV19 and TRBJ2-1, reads DGGITQSPKYLFRKEGQNVTLSCEQNLNHDAMYWYRQDPGQGLRLIYYSQIVNDFQKGDIAEGYSVSREKKESFPLTVTSAQKNPTAFYLCASTLSGTVNEQFFGPGTRLTVL.

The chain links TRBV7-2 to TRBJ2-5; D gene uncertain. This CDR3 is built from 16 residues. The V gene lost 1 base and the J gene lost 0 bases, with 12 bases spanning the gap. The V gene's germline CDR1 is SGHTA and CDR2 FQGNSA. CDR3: CASSLGVAMYQETQYF. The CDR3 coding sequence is TGTGCCAGCAGCTTAGGCGTTGCGATGTACCAAGAGACCCAGTACTTC.

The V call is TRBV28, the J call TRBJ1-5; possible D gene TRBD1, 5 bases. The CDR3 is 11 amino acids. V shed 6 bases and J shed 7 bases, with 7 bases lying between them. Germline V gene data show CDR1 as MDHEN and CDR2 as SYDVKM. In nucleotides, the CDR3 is TGTGCCAGCAGCGGGGGACAGCCCCAGCATTTT. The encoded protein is CASSGGQPQHF.

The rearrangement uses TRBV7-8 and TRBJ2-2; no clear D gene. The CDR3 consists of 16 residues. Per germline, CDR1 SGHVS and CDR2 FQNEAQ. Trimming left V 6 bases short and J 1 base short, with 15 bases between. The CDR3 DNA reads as TGTGCCAGCAGATATAACTCATACTGGAACACCGGGGAGCTGTTTTTT. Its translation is CASRYNSYWNTGELFF.

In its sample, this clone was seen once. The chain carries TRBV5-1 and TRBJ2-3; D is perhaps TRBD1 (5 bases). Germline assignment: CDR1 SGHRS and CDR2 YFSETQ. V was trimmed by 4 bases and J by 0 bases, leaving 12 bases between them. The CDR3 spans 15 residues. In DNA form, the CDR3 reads TGCGCCAGCAGCCGACAGACCCCTAGCACAGATACGCAGTATTTT. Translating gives CASSRQTPSTDTQYF. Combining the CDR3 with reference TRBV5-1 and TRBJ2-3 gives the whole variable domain KAGVTQTPRYLIKTRGQQVTLSCSPISGHRSVSWYQQTPGQGLQFLFEYFSETQRNKGNFPGRFSGRQFSNSRSEMNVSTLELGDSALYLCASSRQTPSTDTQYFGPGTRLTVL.

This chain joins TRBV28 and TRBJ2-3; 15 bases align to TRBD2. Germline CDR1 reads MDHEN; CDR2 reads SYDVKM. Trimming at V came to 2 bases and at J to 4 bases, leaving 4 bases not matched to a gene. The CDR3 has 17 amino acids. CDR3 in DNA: TGTGCCAGCAGTTTAGGACTAGCGGGGGGGTTCGCAGATACGCAGTATTTT. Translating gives CASSLGLAGGFADTQYF.

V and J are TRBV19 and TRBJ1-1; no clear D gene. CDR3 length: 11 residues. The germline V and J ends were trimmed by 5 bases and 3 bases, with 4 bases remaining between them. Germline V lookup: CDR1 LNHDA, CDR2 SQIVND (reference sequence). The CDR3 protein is CASSRDTEAFF. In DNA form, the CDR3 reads TGTGCCAGTAGTCGGGACACTGAAGCTTTCTTT.

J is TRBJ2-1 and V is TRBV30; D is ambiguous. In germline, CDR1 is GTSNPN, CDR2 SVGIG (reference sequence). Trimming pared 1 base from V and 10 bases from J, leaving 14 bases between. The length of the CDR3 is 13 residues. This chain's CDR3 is CAWSDRAPGEQFF. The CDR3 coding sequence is TGTGCCTGGAGTGACCGGGCGCCTGGGGAGCAGTTCTTC.

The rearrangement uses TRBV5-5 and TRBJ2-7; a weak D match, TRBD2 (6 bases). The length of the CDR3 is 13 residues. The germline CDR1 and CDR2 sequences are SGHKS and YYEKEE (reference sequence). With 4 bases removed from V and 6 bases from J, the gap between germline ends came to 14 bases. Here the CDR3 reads CASSLPTSPEQYF. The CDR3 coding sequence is TGTGCCAGCAGCCTCCCGACTAGTCCCGAGCAGTACTTC.

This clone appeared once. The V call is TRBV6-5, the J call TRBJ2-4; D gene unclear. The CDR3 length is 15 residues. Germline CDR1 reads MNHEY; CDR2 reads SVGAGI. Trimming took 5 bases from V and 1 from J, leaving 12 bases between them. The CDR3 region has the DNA TGTGCCAGCAGTGTACACTACCTGGCCAAAAACATTCAGTACTTC. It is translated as CASSVHYLAKNIQYF.

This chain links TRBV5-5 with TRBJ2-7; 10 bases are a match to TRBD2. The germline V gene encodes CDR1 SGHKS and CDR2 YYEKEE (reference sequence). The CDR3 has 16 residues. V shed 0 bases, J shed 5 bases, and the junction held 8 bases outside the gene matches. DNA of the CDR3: TGTGCCAGCAGCTTGGGGCTAGCGGGAGTATATAACGAGCAGTACTTC. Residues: CASSLGLAGVYNEQYF.